A single sample gave rise to the 4 T cell receptor beta chains below, sequenced in a study of tumor and adjacent non-tumor tissue in lung cancer. Three rounds of nested PCR, following a modified ARM-PCR protocol, produced the TCRbeta library. TCRdb used MiXCR to reprocess the multiplex PCR reads, holding one entry per CDR3 protein. The sample has over 110,000 distinct CDR3 sequences, 60% to 70% seen once. RNA was extracted from bulk tissue without any cell sorting. Sequencing was performed on lung tumor tissue. These receptors were collected from a man in his fifties or sixties with small cell lung cancer.

Concerning this clonotype itself: This may come from a read error, since a much larger clone is one base off. The V call is TRBV6-1, the J call TRBJ2-1; TRBD1 matches 8 bases. The CDR3 extends over 14 amino acids. Germline V gives CDR1 MNHNS, CDR2 SASEGT. Here the CDR3 DNA reads TGTGCCAGCAGAGGACAGGGTGAGGCGGATGAGCTGTTCTTC. Its translation is CASRGQGEADELFF.

A note on this clonotype: Since the CDR3 does not end with the conserved phenylalanine or tryptophan, this likely comes from a read error. The V gene is TRBV6-1, the J gene TRBJ2-3, with 12 bases matching TRBD2. J lost 2 bases, V lost 2 bases, and 17 bases had no gene match. Germline CDR1 reads MNHNS; CDR2 reads SASEGT. The CDR3 is 21 amino acids. The CDR3 is CASSEQPTLAGGPRNTDTQYS. CDR3 coding DNA: TGTGCCAGCAGTGAACAGCCTACCCTAGCGGGAGGGCCGAGGAACACAGATACGCAGTATTCT.

A note on this clonotype: One end of the junction varies from germline; a read error may be responsible. This chain joins TRBV6-5 and TRBJ2-7, with 11 positions matching TRBD2. The CDR3 has 16 residues. CDR1 MNHEY and CDR2 SVGAGI come from the germline V gene. The CDR3 spells CANSSTLLAGDYEHYF. The CDR3 nucleotides read TGTGCCAACAGTTCCACTCTACTAGCGGGAGATTACGAGCATTACTTC.

The V call is TRBV6-6, the J call TRBJ1-4; weak D call: TRBD1 (5 bases). Trimming stripped 5 bases from V and 11 bases from J, with 18 bases between. The CDR3 loop spans 14 amino acids. Germline V CDR1 and CDR2: MNHNY, SVGAGI (reference sequence). The chain's CDR3 is CASSPEQGWGKLFF. The CDR3 DNA sequence: TGTGCCAGCAGTCCTGAGCAGGGATGGGGCAAACTGTTTTTT.